This entry lists 16 T cell receptor beta chains sequenced from one sample in a study of blood T cell repertoires in COVID-19. The data were produced by immunoSEQ multiplex PCR, yet TCRdb's version contains in-frame clones alone and is incomplete. The sample contains about 200,000 clones, 80% to 90% of which appear only once. Input material: peripheral blood. Every receptor here comes from a human donor with active or convalescent COVID-19. The donor label of this sample is uncertain.

This clone has only a few counts. V is TRBV5-1 and J is TRBJ2-1; possible D gene TRBD1, 6 bases. This CDR3 is 11 amino acids long. Germline values: CDR1 SGHRS, CDR2 YFSETQ. V dropped 3 bases and J dropped 10 bases, with 8 bases sitting between them. The CDR3 protein is CASSWDTEQFF. In DNA form, the CDR3 reads TGCGCCAGCAGCTGGGACACAGAGCAGTTCTTC.

This rearrangement joins TRBV6-5 to TRBJ1-1; D is possibly TRBD1 (6 bases). The germline V gene encodes CDR1 MNHEY and CDR2 SVGAGI. With 6 bases removed from V and 1 base from J, the gap between germline ends came to 9 bases. The CDR3 totals 13 residues. CDR3 sequence reads: CASRKGQNTEAFF. CDR3 nucleotide sequence: TGTGCCAGCAGGAAGGGACAGAACACTGAAGCTTTCTTT.

The V call is TRBV18, the J call TRBJ2-3; the match to TRBD2 covers 8 bases. This CDR3 spans 15 amino acids. After removal of 6 bases from V and 2 bases from J, the junction contained 7 bases not matched to a gene. Germline loops: CDR1 KGHSH, CDR2 LQKENI. CDR3 sequence: CASSPGSGVTDTQYF. In DNA form, the CDR3 reads TGTGCCAGCTCCCCAGGTAGCGGGGTCACAGATACGCAGTATTTT.

This clone was detected only a few times. The chain joins TRBV30 to TRBJ1-4, with TRBD1 matching over 7 bases. Germline V gives CDR1 GTSNPN, CDR2 SVGIG (reference sequence). The length of the CDR3 is 14 residues. Trimming removed 0 bases from V and 5 bases from J; junction bases left unmatched: 3. CDR3 sequence (DNA): TGTGCCTGGAGTGTTGTACAGGGGAATGAAAAACTGTTTTTT. Encoded protein: CAWSVVQGNEKLFF.

This chain links TRBV2 with TRBJ2-1, with D uncertain. Trimming took 7 bases from V and 0 from J, leaving 13 bases between them. Germline-derived CDR1 and CDR2 are SNHLY and FYNNEI. The CDR3 extends over 15 amino acids. This chain's CDR3 is CASKIEPSSYNEQFF. The DNA for the CDR3 is TGTGCCAGCAAAATAGAGCCGAGCTCCTACAATGAGCAGTTCTTC. Variable domain in full (rest from reference TRBV2 and TRBJ2-1): EPEVTQTPSHQVTQMGQEVILRCVPISNHLYFYWYRQILGQKVEFLVSFYNNEISEKSEIFDDQFSVERPDGSNFTLKIRSTKLEDSAMYFCASKIEPSSYNEQFFGPGTRLTVL.

This clone was detected once. V gene TRBV28 combines with J gene TRBJ1-6, with 7 positions matching TRBD1. Germline lookup yields CDR1 MDHEN and CDR2 SYDVKM. Germline trimming cut 7 bases from V and 7 bases from J; bases unmatched to any gene: 7. This CDR3 region has 14 residues. The CDR3 DNA is TGTGCCAGCACCCCGGGACAGTTCAATTCACCCCTCCACTTT. It translates to CASTPGQFNSPLHF.

This clone came up once. The chain joins TRBV7-9 to TRBJ1-1; perhaps TRBD1 as D (6 bases). The CDR3 is 17 residues long. Between the trimmed V and J ends, which lost 3 bases and 3 bases, there was a span of 20 bases. Germline V gene lookup returns CDR1 SEHNR and CDR2 FQNEAQ (reference sequence). The CDR3 reads CASSFATPRGRDTEAFF. The DNA for the CDR3 is TGTGCCAGCAGCTTCGCGACACCCAGGGGTAGGGACACTGAAGCTTTCTTT. The full variable domain, in which reference TRBV7-9 and TRBJ1-1 provide the parts outside the CDR3, is DTGVSQNPRHKITKRGQNVTFRCDPISEHNRLYWYRQTLGQGPEFLTYFQNEAQLEKSRLLSDRFSAERPKGSFSTLEIQRTEQGDSAMYLCASSFATPRGRDTEAFFGQGTRLTVV.

This clone was seen a handful of times. The chain couples TRBV5-1 to TRBJ1-1; TRBD1 matches 7 bases. Per the germline V gene, CDR1 is SGHRS and CDR2 is YFSETQ. The length of the CDR3 is 13 residues. V was pared by 0 bases and J by 7 bases, with 3 bases of the junction left unmatched. CDR3 region: CASSLGAGGEAFF. The DNA of the CDR3 is TGCGCCAGCAGCTTGGGGGCAGGGGGTGAAGCTTTCTTT.

The CDR3: CSVDRTSGTYEQYF. The CDR3 DNA is TGCAGCGTTGACAGGACTAGCGGAACCTACGAGCAGTACTTC. The chain employs TRBV29-1 and TRBJ2-7; 10 bases line up with TRBD2. The CDR3 length is 14 residues. Losses at the gene ends were 3 bases for V and 2 bases for J; bases not matched to a gene: 4. Germline loops: CDR1 SQVTM, CDR2 ANQGSEA.

The chain employs TRBV5-1 and TRBJ2-3, with 8 bases aligning to TRBD2. With 3 bases clipped from V and 1 base from J, the junction kept 10 bases outside the gene matches. The CDR3 contains 17 residues. The germline gives CDR1 SGHRS, CDR2 YFSETQ. Written as DNA, the CDR3 is TGCGCCAGCAGCTCGGCGGGAGGTACGTTAGGCACAGATACGCAGTATTTT. This translates into CASSSAGGTLGTDTQYF.

The V and J genes are TRBV5-4 and TRBJ2-7; D may be TRBD2 (6 bases). The length of the CDR3 is 13 residues. V was trimmed by 4 bases and J by 6 bases, leaving 14 bases between them. From germline, CDR1 is SGHNT and CDR2 YYREEE (reference sequence). The CDR3: CASSHAEGSEQYF. The CDR3 nucleotides read TGTGCCAGCAGCCACGCGGAGGGAAGCGAGCAGTACTTC.

This chain links TRBV7-8 with TRBJ2-1; possible D gene TRBD2, 6 bases. The CDR3 has 15 residues. The germline V gene has CDR1 SGHVS and CDR2 FQNEAQ. V was shortened by 2 bases and J by 5 bases, with 13 bases between the two germline ends. The DNA of the CDR3 is TGTGCCAGCAGCTTAACTAGCCACTTGGACAATGAGCAGTTCTTC. Translation: CASSLTSHLDNEQFF.

CDR3 bases: TGCGCCAGCAGCATTTCCGGGACAGGGGATTCACCCCTCCACTTT. It encodes CASSISGTGDSPLHF. V usage is TRBV5-1 and J usage is TRBJ1-6, with 10 bases matching TRBD1. The CDR3 is 15 residues long. Trimming took 4 bases from V and 8 from J; bases not matched to a gene: 6. The germline V gene has CDR1 SGHRS and CDR2 YFSETQ.

The CDR3 sequence is CSVGHGQGGYTF. The CDR3 bases are TGCAGCGTTGGCCACGGACAAGGAGGCTACACCTTC. The rearrangement links TRBV29-1 to TRBJ1-2; D perhaps matches TRBD1 (5 bases). The V end lost 4 bases, the J end lost 8 bases, and 14 bases lay between the germline ends. Germline V gene sequence: CDR1 SQVTM, CDR2 ANQGSEA. The CDR3 contains 12 residues.

The rearrangement joins TRBV10-3 to TRBJ2-5, with TRBD1 identical over 7 bases. Germline-derived CDR1 and CDR2 are ENHRY and SYGVKD. The CDR3 is made up of 13 amino acids. V was clipped by 11 bases and J by 2 bases; unmatched bases: 8. CDR3 DNA sequence: TGTGCCGGGTCGGGACAGCCACAAGAGACCCAGTACTTC. This gives the protein CAGSGQPQETQYF.

This clone occurred once. The V call is TRBV19, the J call TRBJ1-4; D is possibly TRBD1 (6 bases). CDR3 length equals 13 residues. Looked up from germline, CDR1 is LNHDA and CDR2 is SQIVND (reference sequence). V was clipped by 4 bases and J by 6 bases, with 9 bases between them. The CDR3 bases are TGTGCCAGTAGTAGGGACACCCATGAAAAACTGTTTTTT. Translated: CASSRDTHEKLFF.